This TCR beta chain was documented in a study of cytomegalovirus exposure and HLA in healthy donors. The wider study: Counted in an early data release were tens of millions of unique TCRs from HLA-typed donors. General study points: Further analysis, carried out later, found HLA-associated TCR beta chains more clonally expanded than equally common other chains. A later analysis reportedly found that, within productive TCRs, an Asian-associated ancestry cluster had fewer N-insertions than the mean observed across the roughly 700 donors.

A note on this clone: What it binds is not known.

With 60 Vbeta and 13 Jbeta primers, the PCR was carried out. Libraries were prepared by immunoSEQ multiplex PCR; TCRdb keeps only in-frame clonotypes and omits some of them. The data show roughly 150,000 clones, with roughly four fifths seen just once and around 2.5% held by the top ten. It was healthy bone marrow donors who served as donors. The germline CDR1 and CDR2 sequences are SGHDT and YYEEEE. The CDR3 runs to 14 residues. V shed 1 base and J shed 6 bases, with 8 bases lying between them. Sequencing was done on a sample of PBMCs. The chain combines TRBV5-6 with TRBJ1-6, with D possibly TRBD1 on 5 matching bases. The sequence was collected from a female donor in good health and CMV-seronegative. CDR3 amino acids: CASSLRQSNSPLHF. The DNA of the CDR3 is TGTGCCAGCAGCTTGAGACAGTCTAATTCACCCCTCCACTTT.